These T cell receptor beta chains were read from a single sample in a study of human T cells and chemical hapten exposure. TCRdb called the RACE reads again in MiXCR, with one record for every CDR3 protein. The sample includes tens of thousands of distinct CDR3 sequences, around 11% of them seen just once. The input for sequencing was whole blood, taken in connection with sensitization to the hapten diphenylcyclopropenone (DPC). These receptors all come from a woman aged 30 to 39 with alopecia areata. Some clones in this sample may be carry-over from other donors' samples. CDR3s include the opening cysteine and the closing phenylalanine or tryptophan. Each record gives: V gene, J gene, CDR3 protein.

TRBV29-1,TRBJ2-3,CSVGPAGGRDTQYF
TRBV4-2,TRBJ2-2,CASSGGPTGELFF
TRBV29-1,TRBJ1-1,CSVSRQTLIAFF
TRBV6-6,TRBJ2-2,CASSYGLSYTGELFF
TRBV28,TRBJ2-7,CASSLRRPSGSVGSLYEQYF
TRBV2,TRBJ2-3,CASSDPGLAGGPDTQYF
TRBV3-1,TRBJ2-2,CASSLGQPGELFF
TRBV7-2,TRBJ1-2,CASSLQAMGYTF
TRBV21-1,TRBJ1-2,CAESRGATRYNYGYTF
TRBV6-2/TRBV6-3,TRBJ2-7,CASSYSTVGQGHEQYF
TRBV2,TRBJ1-3,CASSVSGNTIYF
TRBV9,TRBJ2-2,CASSVSGELFF
TRBV7-2,TRBJ2-1,CASSADRSYNEQFF
TRBV12-3/TRBV12-4,TRBJ1-1,CASSSDTAEAFF
TRBV11-1,TRBJ2-5,CASSLYAGGPGETQYF
TRBV28,TRBJ2-7,CASSLLAGGGEQYF
TRBV19,TRBJ2-1,CASSGTGHGNEQFF
TRBV27,TRBJ1-5,CASSPSRRAGSNQPQHF
TRBV6-2/TRBV6-3,TRBJ1-1,CASSSTYTEAFF
TRBV4-2,TRBJ2-3,CASSQDLLAGDTQYF
TRBV6-6,TRBJ2-3,CASSYIGDTQYF
TRBV5-4,TRBJ2-1,CASSLEFPHNEQFF
TRBV27,TRBJ1-1,CASIRTGKGDTEAFF
TRBV29-1,TRBJ1-1,CSLRPDSTEAFF
TRBV2,TRBJ2-5,CASSGRLYQETQYF
TRBV20-1,TRBJ1-6,CSARRDRGYSPLHF
TRBV12-3/TRBV12-4,TRBJ1-2,CASSFAPGPGYGYTF
TRBV28,TRBJ2-3,CASSLSVNTQYF
TRBV7-7,TRBJ2-3,CASSPAGMAADTQYF
TRBV21-1,TRBJ2-7,CASSKELGPGYCSYEQYF
TRBV7-9,TRBJ2-2,CASSLGEGPGELFF
TRBV6-2/TRBV6-3,TRBJ2-1,CASSYWRGKPYNEQFF
TRBV11-2,TRBJ2-3,CASGEGTWDTQYF
TRBV6-2/TRBV6-3,TRBJ2-3,CTSSSRRETDTQYF
TRBV9,TRBJ2-1,CASNAVGGIYEQFF
TRBV3-1,TRBJ2-4,CGTKNIQYF
TRBV4-1,TRBJ2-7,CASSQGQTGGAYEQYF
TRBV7-9,TRBJ1-3,CALQANSGNTIYF
TRBV6-5,TRBJ2-7,CASRDTDSYEQYF
TRBV19,TRBJ1-5,CASSPSRQPQHF
TRBV28,TRBJ2-2,CAALGVRTGELFF
TRBV15,TRBJ2-5,CATRAGGSQETQYF